This T cell receptor (beta chain) came from a study of molecular identifiers for immune sequencing clone quantification. TCRdb analysed the PCR reads with MiXCR anew, one entry per CDR3 protein. The sample holds approximately 320,000 distinct CDR3 sequences, about 22% seen once. Sequenced input: naive CD8+ T cells from blood, with Jurkat cell RNA spiked in. Subset noted: FACS-sorted CD8+CD4-CCR7+CD45RA+ naive T cells. The source is a human donor in good health. Some libraries in this study had Jurkat cell RNA spiked in.

The CDR3 DNA sequence: TGTGCCAGCAGCAACCCACGGGACAGGAAAGGAAATCAGCCCCAGCATTTT. Its translation: CASSNPRDRKGNQPQHF. The chain employs TRBV7-8 and TRBJ1-5; TRBD1 matches at 8 bases. After removal of 5 bases from V and 4 bases from J, the junction contained 13 bases not matched to a gene. This CDR3 comprises 17 residues. Looked up from germline, CDR1 is SGHVS and CDR2 is FQNEAQ. The entire variable domain, with the rest obtained from reference TRBV7-8 and TRBJ1-5, is as follows: GAGVSQSPRYKVAKRGQDVALRCDPISGHVSLFWYQQALGQGPEFLTYFQNEAQLDKSGLPSDRFFAERPEGSVSTLKIQRTQQEDSAVYLCASSNPRDRKGNQPQHFGDGTRLSIL.